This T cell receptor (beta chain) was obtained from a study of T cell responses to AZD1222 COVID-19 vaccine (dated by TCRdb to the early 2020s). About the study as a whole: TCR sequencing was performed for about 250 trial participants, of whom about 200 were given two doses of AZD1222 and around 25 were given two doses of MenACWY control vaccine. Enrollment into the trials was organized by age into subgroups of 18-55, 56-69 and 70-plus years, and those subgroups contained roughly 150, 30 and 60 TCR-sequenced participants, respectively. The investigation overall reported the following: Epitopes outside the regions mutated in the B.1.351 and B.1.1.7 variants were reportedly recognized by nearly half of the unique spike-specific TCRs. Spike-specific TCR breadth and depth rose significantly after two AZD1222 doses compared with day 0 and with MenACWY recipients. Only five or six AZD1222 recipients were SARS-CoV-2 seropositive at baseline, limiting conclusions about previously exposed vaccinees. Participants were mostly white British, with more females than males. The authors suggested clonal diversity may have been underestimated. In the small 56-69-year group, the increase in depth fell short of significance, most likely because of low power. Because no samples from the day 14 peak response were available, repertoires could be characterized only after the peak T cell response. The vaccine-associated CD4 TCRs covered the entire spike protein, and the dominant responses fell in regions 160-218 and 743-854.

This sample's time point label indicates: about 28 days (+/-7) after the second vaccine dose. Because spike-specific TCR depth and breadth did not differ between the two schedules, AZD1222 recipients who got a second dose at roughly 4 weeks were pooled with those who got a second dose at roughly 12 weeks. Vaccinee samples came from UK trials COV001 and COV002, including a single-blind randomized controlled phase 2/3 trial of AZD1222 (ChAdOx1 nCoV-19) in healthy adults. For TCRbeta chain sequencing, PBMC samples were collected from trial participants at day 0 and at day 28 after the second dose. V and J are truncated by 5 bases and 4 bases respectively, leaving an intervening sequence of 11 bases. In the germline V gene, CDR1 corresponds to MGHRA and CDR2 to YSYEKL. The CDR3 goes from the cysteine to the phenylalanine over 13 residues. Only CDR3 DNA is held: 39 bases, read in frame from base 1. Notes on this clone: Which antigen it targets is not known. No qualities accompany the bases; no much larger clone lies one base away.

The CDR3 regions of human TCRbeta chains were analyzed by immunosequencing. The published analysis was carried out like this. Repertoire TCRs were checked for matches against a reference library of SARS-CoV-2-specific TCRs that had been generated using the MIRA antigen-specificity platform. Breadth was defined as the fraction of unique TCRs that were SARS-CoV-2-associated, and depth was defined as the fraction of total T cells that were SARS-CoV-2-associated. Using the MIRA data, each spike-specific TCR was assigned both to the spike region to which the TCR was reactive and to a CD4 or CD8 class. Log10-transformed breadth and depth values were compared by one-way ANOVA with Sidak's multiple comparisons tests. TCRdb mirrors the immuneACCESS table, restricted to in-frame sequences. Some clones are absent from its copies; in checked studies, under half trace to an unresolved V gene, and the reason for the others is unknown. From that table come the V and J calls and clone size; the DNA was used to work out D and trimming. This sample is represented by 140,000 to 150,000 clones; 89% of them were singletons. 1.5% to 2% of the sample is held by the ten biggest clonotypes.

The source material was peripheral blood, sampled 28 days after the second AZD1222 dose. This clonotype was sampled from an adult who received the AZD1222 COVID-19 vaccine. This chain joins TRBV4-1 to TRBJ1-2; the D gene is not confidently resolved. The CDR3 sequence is CASSSASAYGYTF. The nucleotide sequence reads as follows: TGCGCCAGCAGCTCCGCCAGCGCCTATGGCTACACCTTC.